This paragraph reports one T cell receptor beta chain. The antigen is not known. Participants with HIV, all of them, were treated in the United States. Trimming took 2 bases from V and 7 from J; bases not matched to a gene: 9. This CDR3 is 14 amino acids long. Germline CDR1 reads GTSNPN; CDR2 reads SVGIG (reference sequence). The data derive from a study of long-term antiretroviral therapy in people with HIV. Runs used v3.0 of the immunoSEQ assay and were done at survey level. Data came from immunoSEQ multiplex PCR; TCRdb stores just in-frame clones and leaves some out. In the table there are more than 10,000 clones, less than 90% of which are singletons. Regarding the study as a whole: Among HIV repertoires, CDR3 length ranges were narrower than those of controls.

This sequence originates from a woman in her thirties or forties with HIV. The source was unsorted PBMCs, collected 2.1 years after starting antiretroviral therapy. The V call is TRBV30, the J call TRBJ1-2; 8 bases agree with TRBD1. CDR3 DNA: TGTGCCTGGAGTCCAGGACAGGGAAGGGGTGGCTACACCTTC. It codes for CAWSPGQGRGGYTF.